Following are 24 T cell receptor beta chains from one sample sequenced in a study of cytomegalovirus exposure and HLA in healthy donors. The PCR ran on 60 Vbeta and 13 Jbeta primers. Only in-frame clones appear in the TCRdb table, and some are missing; sequencing was by immunoSEQ multiplex PCR. The table records around 140,000 clones, around 73% of them present only once. Material: PBMCs. All receptors derive from a female donor in good health and CMV-seronegative.

The chain is built from TRBV2 and TRBJ2-7; D might be TRBD2 (5 bases). Trimming pared 6 bases from V and 6 bases from J, leaving 21 bases between. The germline gives CDR1 SNHLY, CDR2 FYNNEI. CDR3 size: 15 residues. The CDR3 protein is CASSAESGRYGEQYF. The CDR3 DNA reads as TGTGCCAGCAGCGCGGAAAGCGGACGGTATGGCGAGCAGTACTTC.

This clone has just a few counts. The J gene is TRBJ1-1, the V gene TRBV5-4; 8 positions match TRBD1. Germline values: CDR1 SGHNT, CDR2 YYREEE (reference sequence). Trimming removed 4 bases from V and 6 bases from J; junction bases left unmatched: 11. The CDR3 spans 15 residues. CDR3 region: CASSVGQGGLAEAFF. The CDR3 DNA reads TGTGCCAGCAGCGTAGGACAGGGTGGCTTAGCTGAAGCTTTCTTT.

The chain has TRBV19 and TRBJ2-3; tentatively, D is TRBD1 (6 bases). In germline, CDR1 is LNHDA, CDR2 SQIVND (reference sequence). The CDR3 length is 14 residues. V was trimmed by 5 bases and J by 5 bases, leaving 14 bases between them. The CDR3 DNA is TGTGCCAGTAGTGAACACAGGGCTGGAGATACGCAGTATTTT. Its protein is CASSEHRAGDTQYF.

V gene TRBV20-1 combines with J gene TRBJ2-5; no clear D gene. This CDR3 contains 9 residues. V was cut by 6 bases and J by 3 bases, with 2 bases left in between. The V gene's germline CDR1 is DFQATT and CDR2 SNEGSKA (reference sequence). CDR3 DNA: TGCAGTGCCAAAGAGACCCAGTACTTC. Its protein is CSAKETQYF.

The V and J genes are TRBV5-1 and TRBJ2-5; unclear D gene. The better agreement between TRBJ2-7 and the DNA end casts doubt on the J call. The CDR3 is made up of 15 amino acids. Germline CDR1 reads SGHRS; CDR2 reads YFSETQ. The CDR3 region is CASSPTPRRSYEQYF. The CDR3 DNA reads as TGCGCCAGCAGCCCCACGCCCCGTCGATCCTACGAGCAGTACTTC.

As DNA, the CDR3 is TGCGCCAGCAGTGAGTCGGGACAGGCCTCTGGAAACACCATATATTTT. Its translation is CASSESGQASGNTIYF. This rearrangement joins TRBV10-1 to TRBJ1-3; TRBD1 aligns across 8 bases. V gave up 0 bases and J gave up 0 bases; unmatched junction bases: 1. The CDR3 loop spans 16 amino acids. Looked up from germline, CDR1 is WNHNN and CDR2 is SYGVQD (reference sequence).

The V gene is TRBV28, the J gene TRBJ1-1; 7 positions match TRBD1. The CDR3 totals 15 residues. Germline lookup yields CDR1 MDHEN and CDR2 SYDVKM. The junction had 10 bases not matched to a gene; V was cut back by 8 bases and J by 1 base. The CDR3 nucleotides read TGTGCCAGCCGGACAGGTCTCCGGAGGAACACTGAAGCTTTCTTT. Translated: CASRTGLRRNTEAFF.

This clone was seen only a few times. This chain uses TRBV9 with TRBJ1-5; D gene unclear. Trimming shortened V by 0 bases and J by 4 bases, and 8 bases separated the two germline ends. The V gene's germline CDR1 is SGDLS and CDR2 YYNGEE. This CDR3 region has 14 residues. In nucleotides, the CDR3 is TGTGCCAGCAGCGTAGGACCGGGGAATCAGCCCCAGCATTTT. As protein: CASSVGPGNQPQHF.

In DNA form, the CDR3 reads TGTGCCAGCAGCTCTTGGGCAGGGGGAGGCAATCAGCCCCAGCATTTT. Translation gives CASSSWAGGGNQPQHF. The genes are TRBV28 and TRBJ1-5; 7 nucleotides align to TRBD1. The CDR3 consists of 16 residues. J was trimmed by 2 bases and V by 6 bases; bases with no gene match: 10. Germline V gene lookup returns CDR1 MDHEN and CDR2 SYDVKM.

This chain uses TRBV5-1 with TRBJ2-7, with D uncertain. Looked up from germline, CDR1 is SGHRS and CDR2 is YFSETQ. The CDR3 extends over 12 amino acids. Trimming left V 4 bases short and J 0 bases short, with 5 bases between. Here the CDR3 reads CASSPSSYEQYF. The CDR3 region has the DNA TGCGCCAGCAGCCCGAGCTCCTACGAGCAGTACTTC.

This clone was found a few times. The genes are TRBV27 and TRBJ2-1; 8 bases align to TRBD2. This CDR3 spans 15 amino acids. Per the germline V gene, CDR1 is MNHEY and CDR2 is SMNVEV (reference sequence). Germline trimming cut 7 bases from V and 9 bases from J; bases unmatched to any gene: 14. This chain's CDR3 is CASTSSAGAVAEQFF. In nucleotides, the CDR3 is TGTGCCAGCACCTCCTCAGCGGGAGCGGTGGCTGAGCAGTTCTTC.

The rearrangement uses TRBV30 and TRBJ2-7; 9 bases align to TRBD2. V lost 0 bases, J lost 4 bases, and 4 bases stayed unmatched. CDR3 length equals 14 residues. CDR1 and CDR2 (germline): GTSNPN, SVGIG (reference sequence). DNA for the CDR3: TGTGCCTGGAGTGTTTTTAGCGGGAGTTACGAGCAGTACTTC. Its translation is CAWSVFSGSYEQYF.

The genes are TRBV7-2 and TRBJ2-6; D uncertain. Deletions cut 5 bases from V and 0 bases from J, with 5 bases between. Germline CDR1 and CDR2: SGHTA and FQGNSA. The CDR3 is 14 amino acids. CDR3 DNA: TGTGCCAGCAGCGCTAGCTCTGGGGCCAACGTCCTGACTTTC. Translating it yields CASSASSGANVLTF.

The genes are TRBV15 and TRBJ1-2; D ambiguous. The V and J ends lost 1 base and 4 bases respectively, with 10 bases between them. The CDR3 loop spans 14 amino acids. Germline lookup yields CDR1 LNHNV and CDR2 YYDKDF (reference sequence). CDR3 sequence (DNA): TGTGCCACCAGCAGAGTCGGGAGAGCCTATGGCTACACCTTC. This encodes CATSRVGRAYGYTF.

This clone has a handful of counts. The chain joins TRBV6-6 to TRBJ1-5, with TRBD1 identical over 12 bases. This CDR3 has 16 residues. Germline V CDR1 and CDR2: MNHNY, SVGAGI (reference sequence). With V trimmed by 2 bases and J by 6 bases, 5 bases remained unmatched. CDR3 amino acids: CASSYPTGQGAQPQHF. CDR3 coding DNA: TGTGCCAGCAGTTACCCAACGGGACAGGGGGCTCAGCCCCAGCATTTT.

The rearrangement uses TRBV29-1 and TRBJ2-1, with 12 bases identical to TRBD2. Germline V lookup: CDR1 SQVTM, CDR2 ANQGSEA. CDR3 length: 12 amino acids. CDR3 region: CSTSGGINEQFF. The CDR3 DNA is TGCAGTACTAGCGGGGGGATCAATGAGCAGTTCTTC.

The CDR3 DNA reads TGTGCCAGTAGGCCACCGGGACAGGGTTATCAGCCCCAGCATTTT. The encoded protein is CASRPPGQGYQPQHF. The chain is built from TRBV19 and TRBJ1-5; TRBD1 agrees at 9 bases. The CDR3 contains 15 residues. Germline V gene sequence: CDR1 LNHDA, CDR2 SQIVND (reference sequence). The J segment lost 5 bases and the V segment lost 6 bases, leaving 8 bases of the junction unmatched.

In the case of this clone: At one end the junction does not follow the germline gene, possibly because of a read error. The rearrangement uses TRBV7-7 and TRBJ1-2; 7 bases match TRBD1. This CDR3 region has 18 residues. Germline-derived CDR1 and CDR2 are SSHAT and FNYEAQ (reference sequence). CDR3 in amino acids: CASSNTTGSNLTCHGYTF. CDR3 sequence (DNA): TGTGCTAGCAGTAACACGACAGGGTCAAACCTCACTTGCCATGGCTACACCTTC.

This clone was counted only a few times. The chain combines TRBV19 with TRBJ1-5, with no clear D. CDR1 is LNHDA and CDR2 is SQIVND in the germline V gene (reference sequence). This CDR3 has 16 residues. V lost 5 bases to trimming and J lost 6 bases, with 20 bases between them. CDR3 amino acids: CASSPLLGGRSQPQHF. CDR3 bases: TGTGCCAGTAGTCCTCTCTTGGGAGGGCGCAGTCAGCCCCAGCATTTT.

In this sample, this clone turned up once. This chain uses TRBV11-2 with TRBJ2-3; tentative D call: TRBD2 (5 bases). Trimming pared 5 bases from V and 4 bases from J, leaving 10 bases between. CDR1 and CDR2 (germline): SGHAT, FQNNGV. The CDR3 is 13 residues long. The CDR3 DNA is TGTGCCAGCAGCCAAATGGAGGCAGATACGCAGTATTTT. Protein: CASSQMEADTQYF. Full variable domain (remainder filled in from reference TRBV11-2 and TRBJ2-3): EAGVAQSPRYKIIEKRQSVAFWCNPISGHATLYWYQQILGQGPKLLIQFQNNGVVDDSQLPKDRFSAERLKGVDSTLKIQPAKLEDSAVYLCASSQMEADTQYFGPGTRLTVL.

In regard to this clone: This sample includes further DNA sequences coding for the same CDR3. This chain uses TRBV25-1 with TRBJ2-2, with 8 positions matching TRBD1. The CDR3 is 14 amino acids. V lost 6 bases, J lost 1 base, and 1 base stayed unmatched. In germline, CDR1 is MGHDK, CDR2 SYGVNS. CDR3 coding DNA: TGTGCCAGCAGCGGGACAGGGAACACCGGGGAGCTGTTTTTT. As protein: CASSGTGNTGELFF.

This chain joins TRBV5-1 and TRBJ1-6, with a tentative D call TRBD1 (6 bases). Trimming shortened V by 1 base and J by 8 bases, and 13 bases separated the two germline ends. The CDR3 is 15 residues long. Germline V gene sequence: CDR1 SGHRS, CDR2 YFSETQ. The CDR3 DNA sequence: TGCGCCAGCAGCTTGTATGGCAGGGGCGATTCACCCCTCCACTTT. It is translated as CASSLYGRGDSPLHF. Complete variable domain (other parts from reference TRBV5-1 and TRBJ1-6): KAGVTQTPRYLIKTRGQQVTLSCSPISGHRSVSWYQQTPGQGLQFLFEYFSETQRNKGNFPGRFSGRQFSNSRSEMNVSTLELGDSALYLCASSLYGRGDSPLHFGNGTRLTVT.

The chain combines TRBV30 with TRBJ1-1; D is possibly TRBD1 (6 bases). The germline V gene has CDR1 GTSNPN and CDR2 SVGIG (reference sequence). V shed 4 bases and J shed 3 bases, with 12 bases lying between them. CDR3 length: 13 residues. CDR3 protein: CAWKPNRDTEAFF. In DNA, the CDR3 is TGTGCCTGGAAACCCAACAGGGACACTGAAGCTTTCTTT.

Remarks on this clone: At one boundary the junction diverges from the germline segment, which might be a read error. This sequence joins TRBV7-9 and TRBJ1-2, with D possibly being TRBD1 (6 bases). Germline values: CDR1 SEHNR, CDR2 FQNEAQ (reference sequence). CDR3 length equals 14 residues. Here the CDR3 reads CSSSLEAGVVGYTF. CDR3 bases: TGTTCCAGCAGCTTAGAGGCAGGGGTGGTTGGCTACACCTTC. Combining the CDR3 with reference TRBV7-9 and TRBJ1-2 gives the whole variable domain DTGVSQNPRHKITKRGQNVTFRCDPISEHNRLYWYRQTLGQGPEFLTYFQNEAQLEKSRLLSDRFSAERPKGSFSTLEIQRTEQGDSAMYLCSSSLEAGVVGYTFGSGTRLTVV.